This T cell receptor (beta chain) was profiled in a study of blood T cell repertoires in COVID-19 (dated by TCRdb to the early 2020s). Study-wide context: Samples from collaborators originated in the United States, Italy and Spain and spanned both the acute and convalescent phases of COVID-19. The material from the prospective study consisted of cDNA or gDNA derived from T cells, B-cell-depleted T cells, or PBMCs. The dataset comprised deeply sampled blood TCRbeta repertoires from subjects exposed to, actively infected with, or recovered from COVID-19. A freely available public database, intended as a resource for researchers studying the immune response to SARS-CoV-2, is where the repertoires were released. Samples were obtained from the ongoing ImmuneRACE study (first 160 participants) and from over 1,000 subjects provided by 6 global collaborators. A de-identified subject ID, COVID-19 status, age in years and sex were almost always included in the sample metadata. Where available, HLA class I and class II types were taken from metadata supplied by the sample provider and were not determined by assay-based typing.

The immunoSEQ Assay, a bias-controlled multiplex PCR, was used to amplify TCRbeta CDR3 regions from genomic DNA. The original pipeline was this. The number of nucleated cells in each sample was estimated from the amplification of reference gene primers within the assay. Sequence reads were collapsed and filtered to measure the absolute abundance of every unique TCRbeta CDR3 rearrangement. For each sample, productive Simpson clonality was calculated as the square root of Simpson's diversity index over productive rearrangements. This immuneACCESS table, as held by TCRdb, lists in-frame sequences with V and J called but not all clones. Of the missing ones, under half trace to an unresolved V gene in checked studies; the others have no known cause. The DNA was the basis for D and trimming; V, J and clone size are from that table. This sample lists around 100,000 clones; around 90% were detected once. In total, the top ten clones hold 4.5% to 5% of the sample.

V has 1 base trimmed and J has 6 bases trimmed; junction bases matching no gene number 11. The CDR3 has 16 amino acids, counting the end cysteine and phenylalanine. CDR3 DNA only is kept here, 48 bases in frame from base 1. CDR1 and CDR2 were assigned from the germline V gene as LGHNA and YNFKEQ. The collaborating institutions used their own protocols to collect whole blood in K2EDTA tubes. For TCRbeta analysis, collaborators shipped samples in one of three forms: frozen whole blood, isolated PBMCs, or DNA extracted from either of those sample types. Paper-wide results and their limitations: The amount of clinical and demographic metadata varied by source and participant and was provided uncurated.

Note on this clone: There is no known antigen for this receptor. Qualities for individual bases were not recorded, and no much larger clone is one base off.

Sequencing input: peripheral blood. The sequence was collected from a woman older than 75 with acute or convalescent COVID-19. The V and J genes are TRBV4-2 and TRBJ2-5, with 7 central nucleotides matching TRBD2. The CDR3 amino acid sequence is: CASSQGLAGLRKTQYF. The nucleotide sequence is TGTGCCAGCAGCCAAGGACTAGCCGGTCTGCGAAAGACCCAGTACTTC.